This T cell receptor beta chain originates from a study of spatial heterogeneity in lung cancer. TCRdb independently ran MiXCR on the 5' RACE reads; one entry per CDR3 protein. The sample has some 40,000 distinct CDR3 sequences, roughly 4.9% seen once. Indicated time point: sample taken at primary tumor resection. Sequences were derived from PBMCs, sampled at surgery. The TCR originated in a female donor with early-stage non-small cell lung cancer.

The CDR3 region is CASSTRTGTGLINYGYTF. CDR3 sequence (DNA): TGTGCCAGTAGTACAAGGACCGGGACAGGTCTTATTAACTATGGCTACACCTTC. This chain uses TRBV19 with TRBJ1-2, with 8 bases that match TRBD1. The CDR3 sequence is 18 residues long. CDR1 is LNHDA and CDR2 is SQIVND in the germline V gene (reference sequence). V lost 4 bases, J lost 1 base, and 14 bases stayed unmatched. The full variable domain, completed using reference TRBV19 and TRBJ1-2, is DGGITQSPKYLFRKEGQNVTLSCEQNLNHDAMYWYRQDPGQGLRLIYYSQIVNDFQKGDIAEGYSVSREKKESFPLTVTSAQKNPTAFYLCASSTRTGTGLINYGYTFGSGTRLTVV.